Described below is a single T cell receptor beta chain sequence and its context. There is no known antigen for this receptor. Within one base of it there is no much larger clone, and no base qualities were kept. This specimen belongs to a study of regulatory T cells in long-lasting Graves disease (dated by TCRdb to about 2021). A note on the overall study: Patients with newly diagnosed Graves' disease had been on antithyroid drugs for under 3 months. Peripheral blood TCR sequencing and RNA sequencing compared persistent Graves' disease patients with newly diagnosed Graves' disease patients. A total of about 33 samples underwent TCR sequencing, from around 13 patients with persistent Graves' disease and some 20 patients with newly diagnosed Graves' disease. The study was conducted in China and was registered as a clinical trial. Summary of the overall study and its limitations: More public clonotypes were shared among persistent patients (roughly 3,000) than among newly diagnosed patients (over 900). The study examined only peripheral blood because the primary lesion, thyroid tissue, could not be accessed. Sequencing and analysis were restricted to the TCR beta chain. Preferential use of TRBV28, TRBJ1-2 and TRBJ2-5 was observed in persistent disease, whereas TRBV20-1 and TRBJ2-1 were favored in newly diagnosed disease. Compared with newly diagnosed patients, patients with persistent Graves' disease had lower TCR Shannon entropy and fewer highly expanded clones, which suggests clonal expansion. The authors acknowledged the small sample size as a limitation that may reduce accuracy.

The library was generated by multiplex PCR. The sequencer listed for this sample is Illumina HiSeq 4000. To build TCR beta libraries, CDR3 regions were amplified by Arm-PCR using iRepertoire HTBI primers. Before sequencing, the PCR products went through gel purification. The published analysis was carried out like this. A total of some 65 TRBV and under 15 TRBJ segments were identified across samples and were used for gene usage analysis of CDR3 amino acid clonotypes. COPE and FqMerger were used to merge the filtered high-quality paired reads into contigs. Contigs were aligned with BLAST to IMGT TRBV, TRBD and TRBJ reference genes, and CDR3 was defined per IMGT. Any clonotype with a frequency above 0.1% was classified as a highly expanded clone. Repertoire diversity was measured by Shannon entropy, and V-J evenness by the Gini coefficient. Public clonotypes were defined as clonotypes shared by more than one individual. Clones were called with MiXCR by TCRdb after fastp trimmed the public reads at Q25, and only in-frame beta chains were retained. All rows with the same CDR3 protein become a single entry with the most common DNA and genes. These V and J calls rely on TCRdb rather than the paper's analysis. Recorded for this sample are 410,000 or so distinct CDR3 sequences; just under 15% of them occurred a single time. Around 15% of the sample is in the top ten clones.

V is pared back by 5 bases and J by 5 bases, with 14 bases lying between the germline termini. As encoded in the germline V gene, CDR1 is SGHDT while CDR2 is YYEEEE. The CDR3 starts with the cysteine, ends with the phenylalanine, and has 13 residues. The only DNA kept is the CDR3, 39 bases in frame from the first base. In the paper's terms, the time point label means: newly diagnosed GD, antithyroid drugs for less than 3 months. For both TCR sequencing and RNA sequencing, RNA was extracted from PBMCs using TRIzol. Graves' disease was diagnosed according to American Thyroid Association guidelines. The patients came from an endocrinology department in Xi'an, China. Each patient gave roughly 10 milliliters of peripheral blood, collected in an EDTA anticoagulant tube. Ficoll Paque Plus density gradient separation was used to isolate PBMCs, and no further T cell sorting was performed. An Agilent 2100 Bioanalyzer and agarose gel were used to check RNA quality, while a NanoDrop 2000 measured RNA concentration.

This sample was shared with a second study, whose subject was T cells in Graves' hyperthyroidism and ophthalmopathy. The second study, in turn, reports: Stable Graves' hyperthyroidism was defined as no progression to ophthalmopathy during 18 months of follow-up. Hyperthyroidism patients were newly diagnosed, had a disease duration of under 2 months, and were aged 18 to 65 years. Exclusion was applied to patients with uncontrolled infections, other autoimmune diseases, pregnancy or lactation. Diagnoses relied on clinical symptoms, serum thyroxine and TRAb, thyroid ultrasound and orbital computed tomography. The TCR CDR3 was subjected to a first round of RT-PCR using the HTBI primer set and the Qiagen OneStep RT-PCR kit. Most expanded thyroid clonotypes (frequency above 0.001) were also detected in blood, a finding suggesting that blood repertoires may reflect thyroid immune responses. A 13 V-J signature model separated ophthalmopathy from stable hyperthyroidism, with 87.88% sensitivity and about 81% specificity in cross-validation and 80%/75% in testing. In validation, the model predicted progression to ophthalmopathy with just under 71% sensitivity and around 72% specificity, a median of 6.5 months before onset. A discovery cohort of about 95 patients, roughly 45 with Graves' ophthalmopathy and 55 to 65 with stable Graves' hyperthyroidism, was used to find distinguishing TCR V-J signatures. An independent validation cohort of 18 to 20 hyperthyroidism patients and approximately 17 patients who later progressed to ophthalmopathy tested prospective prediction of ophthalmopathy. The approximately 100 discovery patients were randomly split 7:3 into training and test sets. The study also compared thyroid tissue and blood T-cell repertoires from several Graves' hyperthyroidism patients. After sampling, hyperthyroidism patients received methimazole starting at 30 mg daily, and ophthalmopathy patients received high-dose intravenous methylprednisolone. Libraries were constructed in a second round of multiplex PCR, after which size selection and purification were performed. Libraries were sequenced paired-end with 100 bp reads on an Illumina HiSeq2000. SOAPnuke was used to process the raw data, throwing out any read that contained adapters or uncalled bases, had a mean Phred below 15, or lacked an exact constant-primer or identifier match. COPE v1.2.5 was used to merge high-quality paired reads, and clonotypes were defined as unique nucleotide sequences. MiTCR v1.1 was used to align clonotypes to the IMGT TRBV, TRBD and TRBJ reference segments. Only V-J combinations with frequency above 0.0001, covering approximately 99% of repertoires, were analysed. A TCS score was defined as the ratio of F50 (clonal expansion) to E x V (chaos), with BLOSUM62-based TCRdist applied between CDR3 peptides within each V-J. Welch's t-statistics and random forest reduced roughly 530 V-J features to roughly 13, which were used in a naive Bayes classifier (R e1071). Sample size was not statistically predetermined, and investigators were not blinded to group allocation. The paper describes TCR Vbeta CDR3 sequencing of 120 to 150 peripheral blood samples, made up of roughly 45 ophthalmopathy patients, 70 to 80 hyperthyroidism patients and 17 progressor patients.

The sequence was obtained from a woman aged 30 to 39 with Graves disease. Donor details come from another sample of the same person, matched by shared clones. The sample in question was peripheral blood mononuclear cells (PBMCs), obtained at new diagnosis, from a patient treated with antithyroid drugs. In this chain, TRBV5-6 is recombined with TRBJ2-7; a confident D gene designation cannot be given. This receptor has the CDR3 CASRSVGSNEQYF. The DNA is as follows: TGTGCCAGCAGATCCGTGGGTAGTAACGAGCAGTACTTC.